The entry below gives a single T cell receptor beta chain sequence along with its context. The source of the sample is a study of beta chain features in type 1 diabetes. Expressed TCRB transcripts got sequenced, as all isolated RNA was reverse transcribed. Produced via immunoSEQ multiplex PCR; TCRdb's table is partial and in-frame only. The sample includes about 15,000 clones, around 43% seen only once; the top ten take 0.4% to 0.6%. This CDR3 has 15 amino acids. V gave up 4 bases and J gave up 6 bases, with 18 bases separating them. Germline V gene sequence: CDR1 SGHRS, CDR2 YFSETQ. The chain couples TRBV5-1 to TRBJ2-3; the D gene is possibly TRBD2 (7 bases). The sample comprised stem cell memory CD4+ T cells from blood. This clonotype originated in a woman in her 40s in good health. In nucleotides, the CDR3 is TGCGCCAGCAGCGAACAAAGGGGGGGAGGTGATACGCAGTATTTT. This translates into CASSEQRGGGDTQYF.